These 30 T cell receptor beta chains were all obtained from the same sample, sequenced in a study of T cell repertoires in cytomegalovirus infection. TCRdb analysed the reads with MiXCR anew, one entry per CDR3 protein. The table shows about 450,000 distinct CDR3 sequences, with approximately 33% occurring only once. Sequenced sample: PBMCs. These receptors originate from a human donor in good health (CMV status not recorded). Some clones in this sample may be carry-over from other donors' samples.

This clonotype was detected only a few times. The CDR3 protein is CASSSWTGRTDTQYF. The CDR3 nucleotides are TGTGCCAGCAGCTCATGGACAGGGCGTACAGATACGCAGTATTTT. This rearrangement joins TRBV7-2 to TRBJ2-3; 8 bases are a match to TRBD1. The CDR3 contains 15 residues. Germline assignment: CDR1 SGHTA and CDR2 FQGNSA. Losses at the gene ends were 4 bases for V and 3 bases for J; bases not matched to a gene: 6. Full variable domain (remainder filled in from reference TRBV7-2 and TRBJ2-3): GAGVSQSPSNKVTEKGKDVELRCDPISGHTALYWYRQSLGQGLEFLIYFQGNSAPDKSGLPSDRFSAERTGGSVSTLTIQRTQQEDSAVYLCASSSWTGRTDTQYFGPGTRLTVL.

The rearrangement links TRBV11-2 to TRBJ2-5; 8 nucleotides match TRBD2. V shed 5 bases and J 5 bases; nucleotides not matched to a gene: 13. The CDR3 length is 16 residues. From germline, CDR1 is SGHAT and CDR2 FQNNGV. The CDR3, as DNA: TGTGCCAGCAGCCTCACCTCGGGGGGGGGCCTTGAGACCCAGTACTTC. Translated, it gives CASSLTSGGGLETQYF.

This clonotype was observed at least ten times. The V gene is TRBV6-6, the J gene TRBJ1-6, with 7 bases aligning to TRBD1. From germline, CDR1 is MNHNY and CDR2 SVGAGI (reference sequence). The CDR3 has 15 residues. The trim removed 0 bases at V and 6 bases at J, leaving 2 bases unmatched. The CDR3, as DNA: TGTGCCAGCAGTTACTCGACAGGGAGTAATTCACCCCTCCACTTT. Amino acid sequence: CASSYSTGSNSPLHF.

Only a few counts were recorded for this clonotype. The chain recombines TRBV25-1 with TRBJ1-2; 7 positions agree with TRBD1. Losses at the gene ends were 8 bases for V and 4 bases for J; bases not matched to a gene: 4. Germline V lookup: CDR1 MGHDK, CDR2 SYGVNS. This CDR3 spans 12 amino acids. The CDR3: CASLQGPYGYTF. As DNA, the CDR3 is TGTGCCAGCCTACAGGGGCCCTATGGCTACACCTTC.

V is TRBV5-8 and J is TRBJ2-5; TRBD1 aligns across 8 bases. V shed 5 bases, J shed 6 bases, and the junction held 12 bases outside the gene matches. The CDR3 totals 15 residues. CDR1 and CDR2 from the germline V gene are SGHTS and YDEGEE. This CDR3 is CASRSGQVGPKTQYF. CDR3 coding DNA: TGTGCCAGCAGATCGGGACAGGTAGGTCCGAAGACCCAGTACTTC. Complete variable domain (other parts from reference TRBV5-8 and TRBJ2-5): EAGVTQSPTHLIKTRGQQATLRCSPISGHTSVYWYQQALGLGLQFLLWYDEGEERNRGNFPPRFSGRQFPNYSSELNVNALELEDSALYLCASRSGQVGPKTQYFGPGTRLLVL.

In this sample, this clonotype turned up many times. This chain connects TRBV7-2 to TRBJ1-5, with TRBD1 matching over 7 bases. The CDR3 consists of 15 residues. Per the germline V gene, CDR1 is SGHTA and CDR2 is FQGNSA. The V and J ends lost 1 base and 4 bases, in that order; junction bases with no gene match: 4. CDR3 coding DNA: TGTGCCAGCAGCTTAGGGGGACAGCCTAATCAGCCCCAGCATTTT. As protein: CASSLGGQPNQPQHF.

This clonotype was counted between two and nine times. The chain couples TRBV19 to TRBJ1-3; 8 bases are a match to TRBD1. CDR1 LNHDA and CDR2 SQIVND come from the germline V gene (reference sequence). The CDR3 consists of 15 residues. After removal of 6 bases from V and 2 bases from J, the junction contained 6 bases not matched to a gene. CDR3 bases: TGTGCCAGTAGCAGGGACAGGCCAACTGGAAACACCATATATTTT. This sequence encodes CASSRDRPTGNTIYF. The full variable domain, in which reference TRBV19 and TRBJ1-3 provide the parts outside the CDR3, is DGGITQSPKYLFRKEGQNVTLSCEQNLNHDAMYWYRQDPGQGLRLIYYSQIVNDFQKGDIAEGYSVSREKKESFPLTVTSAQKNPTAFYLCASSRDRPTGNTIYFGEGSWLTVV.

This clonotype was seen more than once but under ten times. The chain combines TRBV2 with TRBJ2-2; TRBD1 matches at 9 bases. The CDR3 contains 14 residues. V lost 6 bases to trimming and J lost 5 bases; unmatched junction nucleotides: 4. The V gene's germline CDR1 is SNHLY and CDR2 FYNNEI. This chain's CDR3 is CASRGQGPTGELFF. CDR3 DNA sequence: TGTGCCAGCAGGGGACAGGGCCCAACCGGGGAGCTGTTTTTT.

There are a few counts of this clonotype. DNA for the CDR3: TGTGCCAGCAGTTCGGGACAGGGGTACGTGAACACTGAAGCTTTCTTT. This codes for CASSSGQGYVNTEAFF. V gene TRBV6-6 combines with J gene TRBJ1-1, with 10 bases matching TRBD1. V lost 4 bases and J lost 0; bases outside the gene matches: 5. The CDR3 extends over 16 amino acids. Germline assignment: CDR1 MNHNY and CDR2 SVGAGI (reference sequence).

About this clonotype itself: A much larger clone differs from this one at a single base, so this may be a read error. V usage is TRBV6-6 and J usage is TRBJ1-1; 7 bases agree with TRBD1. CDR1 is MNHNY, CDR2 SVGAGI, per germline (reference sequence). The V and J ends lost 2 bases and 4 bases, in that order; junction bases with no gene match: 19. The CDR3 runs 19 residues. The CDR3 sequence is CASSYRPSLRIGGSTEAFF. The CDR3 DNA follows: TGTGCCAGCAGTTACCGTCCGAGTTTGCGCATAGGGGGCTCCACTGAAGCTTTCTTT.

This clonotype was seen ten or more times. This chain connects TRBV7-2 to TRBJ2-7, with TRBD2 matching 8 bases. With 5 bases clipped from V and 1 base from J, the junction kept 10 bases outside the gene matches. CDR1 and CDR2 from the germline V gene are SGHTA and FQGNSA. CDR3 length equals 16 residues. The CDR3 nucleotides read TGTGCCAGCAGCGTTCGGGCGGGGGGCAGTTCCTACGAGCAGTACTTC. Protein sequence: CASSVRAGGSSYEQYF.

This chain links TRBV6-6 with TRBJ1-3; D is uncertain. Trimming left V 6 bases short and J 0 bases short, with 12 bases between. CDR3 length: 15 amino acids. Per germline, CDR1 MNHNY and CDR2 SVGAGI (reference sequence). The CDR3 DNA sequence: TGTGCCAGCAGCCTCCTCCGGAGCTCTGGAAACACCATATATTTT. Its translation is CASSLLRSSGNTIYF.

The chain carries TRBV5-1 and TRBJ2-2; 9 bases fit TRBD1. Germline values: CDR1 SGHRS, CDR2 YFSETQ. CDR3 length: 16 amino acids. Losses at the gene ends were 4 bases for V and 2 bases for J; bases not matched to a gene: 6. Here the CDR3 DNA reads TGCGCCAGCAGCAAGGGACAGGGAGTAAACACCGGGGAGCTGTTTTTT. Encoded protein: CASSKGQGVNTGELFF.

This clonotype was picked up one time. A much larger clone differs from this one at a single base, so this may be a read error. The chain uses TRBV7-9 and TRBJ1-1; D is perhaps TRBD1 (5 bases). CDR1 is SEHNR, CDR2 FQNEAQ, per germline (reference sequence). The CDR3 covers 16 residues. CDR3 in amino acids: CASSLYVGDSRGEAYF. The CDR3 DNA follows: TGTGCCAGCAGCTTATATGTCGGCGACAGTCGGGGTGAAGCTTACTTT.

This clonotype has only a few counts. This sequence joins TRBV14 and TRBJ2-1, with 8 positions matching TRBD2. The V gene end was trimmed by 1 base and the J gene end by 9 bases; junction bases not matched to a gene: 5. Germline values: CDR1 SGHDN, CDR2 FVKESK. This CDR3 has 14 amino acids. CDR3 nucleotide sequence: TGTGCCAGCAGCCAAGCCGGGGGGGCGATTGAGCAGTTCTTC. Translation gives CASSQAGGAIEQFF.

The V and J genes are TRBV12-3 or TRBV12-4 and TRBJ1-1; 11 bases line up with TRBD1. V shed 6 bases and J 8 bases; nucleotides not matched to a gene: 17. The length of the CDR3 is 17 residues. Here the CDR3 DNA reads TGTGCCAGCAGGGCGGACAGGGGGCGCGGCGGAATATTCGAAGCTTTCTTT. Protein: CASRADRGRGGIFEAFF.

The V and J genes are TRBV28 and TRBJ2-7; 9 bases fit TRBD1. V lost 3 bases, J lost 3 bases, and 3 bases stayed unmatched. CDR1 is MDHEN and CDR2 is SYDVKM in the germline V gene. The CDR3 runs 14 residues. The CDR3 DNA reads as TGTGCCAGCAGTTTTTGGGACAGGGACTACGAGCAGTACTTC. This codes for CASSFWDRDYEQYF.

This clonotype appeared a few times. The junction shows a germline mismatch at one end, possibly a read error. The CDR3 nucleotides are TGTGCCAGCAGTCTAGCGGGGGGCTTGGTCGGCCAGTACTTC. Translating gives CASSLAGGLVGQYF. The chain recombines TRBV12-3 or TRBV12-4 with TRBJ2-5; 11 positions match TRBD2. The CDR3 totals 14 residues.

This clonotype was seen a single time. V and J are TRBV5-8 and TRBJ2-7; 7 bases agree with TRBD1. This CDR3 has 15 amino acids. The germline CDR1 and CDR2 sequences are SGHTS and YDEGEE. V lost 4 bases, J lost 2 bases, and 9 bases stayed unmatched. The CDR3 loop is CASSPKTGPPYEQYF. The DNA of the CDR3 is TGTGCCAGCAGCCCGAAGACAGGGCCCCCCTACGAGCAGTACTTC. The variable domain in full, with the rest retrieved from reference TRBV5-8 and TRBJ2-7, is EAGVTQSPTHLIKTRGQQATLRCSPISGHTSVYWYQQALGLGLQFLLWYDEGEERNRGNFPPRFSGRQFPNYSSELNVNALELEDSALYLCASSPKTGPPYEQYFGPGTRLTVT.

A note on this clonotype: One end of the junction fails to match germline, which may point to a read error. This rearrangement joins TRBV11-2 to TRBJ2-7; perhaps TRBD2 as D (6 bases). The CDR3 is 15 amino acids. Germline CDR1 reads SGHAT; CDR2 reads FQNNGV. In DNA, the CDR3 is TGTGCCAGCAGCCCCGCGGGACCGCTCGGATACGAGAAGTACTTC. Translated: CASSPAGPLGYEKYF.

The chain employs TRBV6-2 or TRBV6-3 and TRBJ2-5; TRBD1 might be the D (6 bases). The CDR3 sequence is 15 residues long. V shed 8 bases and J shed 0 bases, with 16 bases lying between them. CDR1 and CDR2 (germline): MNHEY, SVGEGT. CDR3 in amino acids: CASRWGPDYQETQYF. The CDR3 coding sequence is TGTGCCAGCCGGTGGGGGCCTGACTACCAAGAGACCCAGTACTTC.

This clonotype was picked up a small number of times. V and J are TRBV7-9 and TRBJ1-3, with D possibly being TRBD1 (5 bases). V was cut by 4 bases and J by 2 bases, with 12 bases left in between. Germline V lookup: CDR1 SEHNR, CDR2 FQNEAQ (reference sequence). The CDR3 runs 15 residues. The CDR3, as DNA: TGTGCCAGCAGCTGGCCGACAGAGGCTGGAAACACCATATATTTT. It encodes CASSWPTEAGNTIYF.

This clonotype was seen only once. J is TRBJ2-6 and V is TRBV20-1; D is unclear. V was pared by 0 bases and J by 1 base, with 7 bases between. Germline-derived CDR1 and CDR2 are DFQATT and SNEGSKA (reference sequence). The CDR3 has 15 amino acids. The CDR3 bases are TGCAGTGCTAGAGATGTCAGGTCTGGGGCCAACGTCCTGACTTTC. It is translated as CSARDVRSGANVLTF.

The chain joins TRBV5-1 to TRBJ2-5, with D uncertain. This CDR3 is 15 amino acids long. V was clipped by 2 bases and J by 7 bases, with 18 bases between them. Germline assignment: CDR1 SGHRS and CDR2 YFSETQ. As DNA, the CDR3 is TGCGCCAGCAGCTTAGGCCGGTTGGAGTTGGGGACCCAGTACTTC. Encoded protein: CASSLGRLELGTQYF.

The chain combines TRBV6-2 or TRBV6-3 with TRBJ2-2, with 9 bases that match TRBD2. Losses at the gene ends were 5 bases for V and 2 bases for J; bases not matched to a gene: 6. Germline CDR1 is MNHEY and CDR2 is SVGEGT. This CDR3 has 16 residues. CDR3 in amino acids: CASSQTSGPNTGELFF. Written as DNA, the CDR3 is TGTGCCAGCAGTCAGACTAGCGGACCCAACACCGGGGAGCTGTTTTTT.

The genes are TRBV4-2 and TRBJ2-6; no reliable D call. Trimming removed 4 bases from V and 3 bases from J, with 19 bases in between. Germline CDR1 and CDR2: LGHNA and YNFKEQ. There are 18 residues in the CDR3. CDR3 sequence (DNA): TGTGCCAGCAGCCCGCAGCTTGGAGCCACCTATGGGGCCAACGTCCTGACTTTC. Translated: CASSPQLGATYGANVLTF.

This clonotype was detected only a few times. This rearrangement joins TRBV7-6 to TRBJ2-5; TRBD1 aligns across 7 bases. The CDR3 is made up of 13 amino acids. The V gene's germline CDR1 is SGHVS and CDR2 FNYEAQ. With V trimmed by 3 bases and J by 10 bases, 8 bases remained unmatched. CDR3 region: CASSFRQGGDQYF. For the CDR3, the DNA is TGTGCCAGCAGCTTCAGACAGGGCGGTGACCAGTACTTC.

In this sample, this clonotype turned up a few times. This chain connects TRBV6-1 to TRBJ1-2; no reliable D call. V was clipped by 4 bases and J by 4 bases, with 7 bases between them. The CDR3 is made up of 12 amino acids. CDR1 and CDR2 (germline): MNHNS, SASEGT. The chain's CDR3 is CASSAQIYGYTF. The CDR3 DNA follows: TGTGCCAGCAGTGCGCAGATCTATGGCTACACCTTC.

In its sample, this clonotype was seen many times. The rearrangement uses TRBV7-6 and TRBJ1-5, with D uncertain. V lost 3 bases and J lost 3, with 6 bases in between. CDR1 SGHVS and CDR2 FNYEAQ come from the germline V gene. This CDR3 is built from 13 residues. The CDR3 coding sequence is TGTGCCAGCAGCTTCGACCTCAATCAGCCCCAGCATTTT. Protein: CASSFDLNQPQHF.

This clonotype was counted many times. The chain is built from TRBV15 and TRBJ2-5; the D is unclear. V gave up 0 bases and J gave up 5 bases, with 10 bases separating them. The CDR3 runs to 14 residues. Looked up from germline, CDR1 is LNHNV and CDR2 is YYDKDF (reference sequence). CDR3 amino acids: CATSRDMESETQYF. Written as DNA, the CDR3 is TGTGCCACCAGCAGAGATATGGAGAGCGAGACCCAGTACTTC.